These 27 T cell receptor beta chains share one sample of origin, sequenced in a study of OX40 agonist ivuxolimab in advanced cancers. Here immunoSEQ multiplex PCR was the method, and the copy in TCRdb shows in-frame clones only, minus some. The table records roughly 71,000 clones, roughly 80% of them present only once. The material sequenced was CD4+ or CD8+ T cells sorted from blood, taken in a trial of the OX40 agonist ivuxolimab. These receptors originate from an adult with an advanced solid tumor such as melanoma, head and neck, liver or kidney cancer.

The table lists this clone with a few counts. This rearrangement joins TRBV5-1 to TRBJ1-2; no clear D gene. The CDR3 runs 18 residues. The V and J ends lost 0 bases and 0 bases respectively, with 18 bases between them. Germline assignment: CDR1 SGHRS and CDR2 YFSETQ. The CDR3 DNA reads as TGCGCCAGCAGCTTGGACCGTCCCAGGCTCGGTACTAACTATGGCTACACCTTC. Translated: CASSLDRPRLGTNYGYTF.

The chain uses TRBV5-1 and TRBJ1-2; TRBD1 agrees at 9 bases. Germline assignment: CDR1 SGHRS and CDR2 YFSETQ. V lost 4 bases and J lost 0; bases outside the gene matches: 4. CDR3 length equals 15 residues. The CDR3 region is CASSRTGESNYGYTF. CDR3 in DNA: TGCGCCAGCAGCAGGACAGGGGAATCTAACTATGGCTACACCTTC.

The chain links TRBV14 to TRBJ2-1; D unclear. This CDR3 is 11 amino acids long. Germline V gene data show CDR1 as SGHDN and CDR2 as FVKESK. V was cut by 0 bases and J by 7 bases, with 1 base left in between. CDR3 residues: CASSQENEQFF. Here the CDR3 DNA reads TGTGCCAGCAGCCAAGAGAATGAGCAGTTCTTC.

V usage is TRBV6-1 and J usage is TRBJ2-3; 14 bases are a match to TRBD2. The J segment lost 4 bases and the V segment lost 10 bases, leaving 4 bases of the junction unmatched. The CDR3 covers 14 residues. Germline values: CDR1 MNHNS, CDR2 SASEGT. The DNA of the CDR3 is TGTGCCATTCGGACTAGCGGGAGGTCAGATACGCAGTATTTT. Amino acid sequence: CAIRTSGRSDTQYF.

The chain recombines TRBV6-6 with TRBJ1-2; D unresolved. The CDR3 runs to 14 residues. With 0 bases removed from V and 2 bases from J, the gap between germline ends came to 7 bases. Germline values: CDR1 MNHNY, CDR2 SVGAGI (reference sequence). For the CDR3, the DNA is TGTGCCAGCAGTTACTCAAGGCAGAACTATGGCTACACCTTC. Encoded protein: CASSYSRQNYGYTF.

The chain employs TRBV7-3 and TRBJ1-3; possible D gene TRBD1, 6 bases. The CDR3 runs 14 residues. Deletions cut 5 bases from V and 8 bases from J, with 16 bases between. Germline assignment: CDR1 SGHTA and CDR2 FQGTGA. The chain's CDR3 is CASSPSGQLYTIYF. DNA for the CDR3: TGTGCCAGCAGCCCTTCGGGACAACTGTACACCATATATTTT. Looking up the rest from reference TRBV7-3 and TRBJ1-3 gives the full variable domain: GAGVSQTPSNKVTEKGKYVELRCDPISGHTALYWYRQSLGQGPEFLIYFQGTGAADDSGLPNDRFFAVRPEGSVSTLKIQRTERGDSAVYLCASSPSGQLYTIYFGEGSWLTVV.

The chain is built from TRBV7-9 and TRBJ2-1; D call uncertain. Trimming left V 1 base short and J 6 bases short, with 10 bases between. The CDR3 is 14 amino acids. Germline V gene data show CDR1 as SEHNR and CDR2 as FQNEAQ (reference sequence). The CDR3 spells CASSLELPGNEQFF. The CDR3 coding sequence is TGTGCCAGCAGCTTAGAACTCCCGGGCAATGAGCAGTTCTTC.

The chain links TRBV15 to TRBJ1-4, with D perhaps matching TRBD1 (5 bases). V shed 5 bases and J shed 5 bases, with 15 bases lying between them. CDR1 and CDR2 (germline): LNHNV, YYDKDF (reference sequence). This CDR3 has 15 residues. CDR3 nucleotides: TGTGCCACCAGCGACCGACAGTTTACGAATGAAAAACTGTTTTTT. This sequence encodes CATSDRQFTNEKLFF.

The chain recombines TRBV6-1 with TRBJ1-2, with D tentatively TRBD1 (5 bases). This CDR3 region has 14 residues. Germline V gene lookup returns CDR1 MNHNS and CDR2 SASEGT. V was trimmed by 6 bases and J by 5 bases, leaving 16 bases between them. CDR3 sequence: CASRHRDGSYGYTF. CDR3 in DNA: TGTGCCAGCAGACACCGGGACGGATCTTATGGCTACACCTTC.

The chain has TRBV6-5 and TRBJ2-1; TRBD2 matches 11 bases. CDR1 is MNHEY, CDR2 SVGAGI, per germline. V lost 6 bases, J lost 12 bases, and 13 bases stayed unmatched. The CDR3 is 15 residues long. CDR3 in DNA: TGTGCCAGCAGGACTAGCGGGACCCTGGTTGGAGGGCAGTTCTTC. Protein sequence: CASRTSGTLVGGQFF.

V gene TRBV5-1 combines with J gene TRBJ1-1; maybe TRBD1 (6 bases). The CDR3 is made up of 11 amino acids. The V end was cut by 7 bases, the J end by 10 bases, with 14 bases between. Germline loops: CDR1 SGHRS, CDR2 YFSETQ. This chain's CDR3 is CASDGGEGAFF. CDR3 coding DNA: TGCGCCAGCGACGGGGGCGAGGGAGCTTTCTTT. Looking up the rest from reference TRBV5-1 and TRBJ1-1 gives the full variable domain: KAGVTQTPRYLIKTRGQQVTLSCSPISGHRSVSWYQQTPGQGLQFLFEYFSETQRNKGNFPGRFSGRQFSNSRSEMNVSTLELGDSALYLCASDGGEGAFFGQGTRLTVV.

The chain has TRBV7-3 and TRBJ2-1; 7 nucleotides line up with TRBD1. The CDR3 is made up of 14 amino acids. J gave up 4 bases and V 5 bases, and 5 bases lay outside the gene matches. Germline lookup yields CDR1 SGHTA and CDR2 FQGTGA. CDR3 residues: CASSQGQEYNEQFF. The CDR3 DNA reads TGTGCCAGCAGCCAAGGACAGGAGTACAATGAGCAGTTCTTC. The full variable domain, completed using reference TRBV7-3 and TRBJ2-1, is GAGVSQTPSNKVTEKGKYVELRCDPISGHTALYWYRQSLGQGPEFLIYFQGTGAADDSGLPNDRFFAVRPEGSVSTLKIQRTERGDSAVYLCASSQGQEYNEQFFGPGTRLTVL.

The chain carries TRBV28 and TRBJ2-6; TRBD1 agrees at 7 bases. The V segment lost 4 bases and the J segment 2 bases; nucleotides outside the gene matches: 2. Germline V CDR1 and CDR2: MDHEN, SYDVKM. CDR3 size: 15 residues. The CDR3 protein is CASSSGQAGANVLTF. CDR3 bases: TGTGCCAGCAGTTCAGGACAGGCTGGGGCCAACGTCCTGACTTTC.

CDR3 sequence (DNA): TGTGCCTGGAGTTTCGGGCCCTACGAGCAGTACTTC. This codes for CAWSFGPYEQYF. The chain couples TRBV30 to TRBJ2-7; D is uncertain. The CDR3 length is 12 residues. V was shortened by 2 bases and J by 2 bases, with 7 bases between the two germline ends. Germline CDR1 reads GTSNPN; CDR2 reads SVGIG (reference sequence).

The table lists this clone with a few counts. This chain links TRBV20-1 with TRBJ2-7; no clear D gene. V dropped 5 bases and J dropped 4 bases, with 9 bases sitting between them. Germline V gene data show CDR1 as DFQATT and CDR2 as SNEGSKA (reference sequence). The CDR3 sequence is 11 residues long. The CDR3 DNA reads TGCAGTGCTCCGTACCTTTACGAGCAGTACTTC. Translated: CSAPYLYEQYF.

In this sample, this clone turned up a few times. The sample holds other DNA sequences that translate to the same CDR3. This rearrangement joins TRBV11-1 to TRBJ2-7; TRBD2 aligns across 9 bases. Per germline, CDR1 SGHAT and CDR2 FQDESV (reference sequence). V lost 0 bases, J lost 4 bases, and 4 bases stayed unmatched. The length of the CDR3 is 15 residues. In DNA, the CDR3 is TGTGCCAGCAGCTTAGCGGCGGGAGGGCCTTACGAGCAGTACTTC. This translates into CASSLAAGGPYEQYF.

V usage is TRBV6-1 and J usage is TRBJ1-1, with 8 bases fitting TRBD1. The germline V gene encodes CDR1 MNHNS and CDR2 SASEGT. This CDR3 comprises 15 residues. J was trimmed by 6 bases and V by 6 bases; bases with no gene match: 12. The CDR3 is CASRGTGQGSSEAFF. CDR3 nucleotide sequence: TGTGCCAGCAGAGGGACCGGACAGGGATCCTCTGAAGCTTTCTTT.

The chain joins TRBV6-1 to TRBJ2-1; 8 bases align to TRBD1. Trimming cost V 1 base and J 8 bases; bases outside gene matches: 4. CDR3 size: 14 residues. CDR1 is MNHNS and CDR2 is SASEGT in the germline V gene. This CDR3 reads CASSEGTGSDEQFF. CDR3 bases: TGTGCCAGCAGTGAAGGGACAGGGTCTGATGAGCAGTTCTTC.

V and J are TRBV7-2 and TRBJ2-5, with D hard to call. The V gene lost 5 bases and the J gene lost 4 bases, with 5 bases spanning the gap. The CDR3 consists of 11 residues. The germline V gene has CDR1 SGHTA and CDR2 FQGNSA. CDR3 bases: TGTGCCAGCAGCATACTAGAGACCCAGTACTTC. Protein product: CASSILETQYF. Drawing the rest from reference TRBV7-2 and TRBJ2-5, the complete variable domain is GAGVSQSPSNKVTEKGKDVELRCDPISGHTALYWYRQSLGQGLEFLIYFQGNSAPDKSGLPSDRFSAERTGGSVSTLTIQRTQQEDSAVYLCASSILETQYFGPGTRLLVL.

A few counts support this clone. CDR3 protein: CASSSDARTAYYGYTF. CDR3 in DNA: TGTGCCAGCAGCTCCGACGCAAGAACCGCTTACTATGGCTACACCTTC. The J gene is TRBJ1-2, the V gene TRBV7-9; D unclear. The V gene's germline CDR1 is SEHNR and CDR2 FQNEAQ (reference sequence). V was cut by 4 bases and J by 3 bases, with 18 bases left in between. There are 16 residues in the CDR3. The full variable domain, completed using reference TRBV7-9 and TRBJ1-2, is DTGVSQNPRHKITKRGQNVTFRCDPISEHNRLYWYRQTLGQGPEFLTYFQNEAQLEKSRLLSDRFSAERPKGSFSTLEIQRTEQGDSAMYLCASSSDARTAYYGYTFGSGTRLTVV.

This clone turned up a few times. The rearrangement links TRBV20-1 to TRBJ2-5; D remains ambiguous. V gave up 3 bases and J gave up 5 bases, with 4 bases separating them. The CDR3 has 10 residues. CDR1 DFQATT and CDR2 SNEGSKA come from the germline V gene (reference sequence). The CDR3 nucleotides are TGCAGTGCTAGTTGGGAGACCCAGTACTTC. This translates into CSASWETQYF.

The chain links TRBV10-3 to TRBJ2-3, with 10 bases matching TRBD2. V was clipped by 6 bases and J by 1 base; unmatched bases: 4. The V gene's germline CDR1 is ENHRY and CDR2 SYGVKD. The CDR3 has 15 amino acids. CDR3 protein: CAISTGTSGTDTQYF. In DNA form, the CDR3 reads TGTGCCATCAGCACCGGGACTAGCGGCACAGATACGCAGTATTTT.

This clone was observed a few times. The CDR3 nucleotides are TGTGCCAGCAGTCACTTTCGAGCGGGCTCCTACAATGAGCAGTTCTTC. Protein product: CASSHFRAGSYNEQFF. This chain connects TRBV28 to TRBJ2-1; possibly TRBD2 for D (6 bases). Trimming left V 5 bases short and J 0 bases short, with 14 bases between. CDR3 length: 16 residues. Germline CDR1 and CDR2: MDHEN and SYDVKM.

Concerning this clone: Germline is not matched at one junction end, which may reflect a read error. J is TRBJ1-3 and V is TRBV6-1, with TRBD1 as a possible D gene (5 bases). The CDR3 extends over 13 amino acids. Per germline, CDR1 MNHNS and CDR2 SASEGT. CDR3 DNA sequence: TGCGCCAGCAGCTACAGGCTCCGGGACACCATATATTTT. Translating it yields CASSYRLRDTIYF.

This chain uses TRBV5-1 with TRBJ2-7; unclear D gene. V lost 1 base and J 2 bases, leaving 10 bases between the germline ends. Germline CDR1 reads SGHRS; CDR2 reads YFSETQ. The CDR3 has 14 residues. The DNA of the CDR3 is TGCGCCAGCAGCTTGACAGTAGACACCTACGAGCAGTACTTC. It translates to CASSLTVDTYEQYF.

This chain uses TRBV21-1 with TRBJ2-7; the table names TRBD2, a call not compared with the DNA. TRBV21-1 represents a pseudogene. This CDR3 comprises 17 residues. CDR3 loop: CASSEGRDVDFPYEQYF. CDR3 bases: TGTGCCAGCAGCGAGGGGAGGGACGTAGATTTTCCCTACGAGCAGTACTTC.

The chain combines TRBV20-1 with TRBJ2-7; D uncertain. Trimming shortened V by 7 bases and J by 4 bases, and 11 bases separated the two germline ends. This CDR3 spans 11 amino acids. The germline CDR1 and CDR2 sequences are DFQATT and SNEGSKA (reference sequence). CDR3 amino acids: CSVTLGYEQYF. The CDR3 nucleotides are TGCAGTGTCACTCTGGGGTACGAGCAGTACTTC.